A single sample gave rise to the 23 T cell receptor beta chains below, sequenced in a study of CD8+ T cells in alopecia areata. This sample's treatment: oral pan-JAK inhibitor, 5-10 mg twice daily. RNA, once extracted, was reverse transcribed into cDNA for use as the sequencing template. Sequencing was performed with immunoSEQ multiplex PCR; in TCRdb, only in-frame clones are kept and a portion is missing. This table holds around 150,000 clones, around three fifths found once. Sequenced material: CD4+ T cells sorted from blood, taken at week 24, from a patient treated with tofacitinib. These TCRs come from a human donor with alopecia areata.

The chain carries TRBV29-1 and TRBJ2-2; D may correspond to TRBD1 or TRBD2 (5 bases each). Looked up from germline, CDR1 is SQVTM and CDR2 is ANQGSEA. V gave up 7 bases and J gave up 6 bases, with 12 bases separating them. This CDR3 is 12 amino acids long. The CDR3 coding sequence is TGCAGCGGGGGGAGCGGCCCCGGGGAGCTGTTTTTT. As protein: CSGGSGPGELFF.

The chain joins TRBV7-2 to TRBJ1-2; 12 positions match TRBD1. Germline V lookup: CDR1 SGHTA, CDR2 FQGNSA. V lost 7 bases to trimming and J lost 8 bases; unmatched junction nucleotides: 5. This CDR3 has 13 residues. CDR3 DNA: TGTGCCAGCACAACCGGGACAGGGGGCGGCTACACCTTC. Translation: CASTTGTGGGYTF.

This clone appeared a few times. This chain's CDR3 is CASSSTRGYNEQFF. CDR3 DNA sequence: TGTGCCAGCAGCTCGACCCGCGGCTACAATGAGCAGTTCTTC. The V call is TRBV11-2, the J call TRBJ2-1; D remains ambiguous. Trimming removed 4 bases at V and 3 bases at J, with 10 bases between. Germline CDR1 and CDR2: SGHAT and FQNNGV. This CDR3 comprises 14 residues.

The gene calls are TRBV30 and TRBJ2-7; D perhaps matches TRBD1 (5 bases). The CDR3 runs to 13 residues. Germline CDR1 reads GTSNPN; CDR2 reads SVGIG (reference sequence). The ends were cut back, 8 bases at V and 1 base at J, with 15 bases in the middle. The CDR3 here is CAVLAQVSYEQYF. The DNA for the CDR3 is TGTGCCGTGTTGGCACAGGTATCCTACGAGCAGTACTTC.

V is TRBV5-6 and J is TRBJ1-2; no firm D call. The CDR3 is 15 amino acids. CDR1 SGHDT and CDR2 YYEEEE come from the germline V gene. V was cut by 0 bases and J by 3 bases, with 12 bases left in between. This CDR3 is CASSLAQLRHYGYTF. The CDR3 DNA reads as TGTGCCAGCAGCTTGGCCCAGCTAAGGCACTATGGCTACACCTTC.

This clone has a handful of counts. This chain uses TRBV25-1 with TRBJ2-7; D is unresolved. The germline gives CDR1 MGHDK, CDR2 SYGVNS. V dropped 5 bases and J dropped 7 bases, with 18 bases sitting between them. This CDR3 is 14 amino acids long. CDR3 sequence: CASSPHYTPSEQYF. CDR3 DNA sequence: TGTGCCAGCAGTCCACACTACACCCCTTCTGAGCAGTACTTC.

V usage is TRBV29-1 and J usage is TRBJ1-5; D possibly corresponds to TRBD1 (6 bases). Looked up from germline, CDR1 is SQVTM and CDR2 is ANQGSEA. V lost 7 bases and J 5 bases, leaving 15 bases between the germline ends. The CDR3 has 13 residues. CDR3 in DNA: TGCAGCGCCAAGGGCAGGGGCGATCAGCCCCAGCATTTT. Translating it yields CSAKGRGDQPQHF.

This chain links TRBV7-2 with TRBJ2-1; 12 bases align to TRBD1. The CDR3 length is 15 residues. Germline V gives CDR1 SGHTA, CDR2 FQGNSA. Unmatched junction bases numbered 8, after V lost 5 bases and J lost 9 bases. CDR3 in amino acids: CASSIRDRGRSEQFF. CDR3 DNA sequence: TGTGCCAGCAGCATCCGGGACAGGGGGCGCAGTGAGCAGTTCTTC.

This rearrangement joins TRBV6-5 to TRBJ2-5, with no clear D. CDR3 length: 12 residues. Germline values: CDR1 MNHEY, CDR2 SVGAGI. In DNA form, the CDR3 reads TGTGCTCAGAGGACGGACGAAGAGACCCAGTACTTC. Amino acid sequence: CAQRTDEETQYF.

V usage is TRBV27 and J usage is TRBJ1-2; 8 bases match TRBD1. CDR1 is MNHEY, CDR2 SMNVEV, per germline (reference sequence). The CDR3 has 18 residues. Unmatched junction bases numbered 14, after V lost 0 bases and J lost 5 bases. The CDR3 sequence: CASSLSFPSTGEDYGYTF. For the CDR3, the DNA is TGTGCCAGCAGTTTATCATTTCCCTCGACAGGGGAAGATTATGGCTACACCTTC.

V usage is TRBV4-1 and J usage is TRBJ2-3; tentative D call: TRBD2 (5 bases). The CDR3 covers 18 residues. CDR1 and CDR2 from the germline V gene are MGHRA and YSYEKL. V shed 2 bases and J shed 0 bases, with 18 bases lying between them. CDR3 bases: TGCGCCAGCAGCCAATCCCCCCGCGGACTGGGTAGCACAGATACGCAGTATTTT. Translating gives CASSQSPRGLGSTDTQYF.

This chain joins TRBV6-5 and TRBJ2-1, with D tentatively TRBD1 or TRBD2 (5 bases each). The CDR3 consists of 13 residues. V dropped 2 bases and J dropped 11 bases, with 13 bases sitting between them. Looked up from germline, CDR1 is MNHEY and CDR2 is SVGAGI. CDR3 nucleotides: TGTGCCAGCAGTTACCGAAGTGGGGGTCAGCAGTTCTTC. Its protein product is CASSYRSGGQQFF.

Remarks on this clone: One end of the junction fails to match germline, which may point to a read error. The DNA of the CDR3 is TGTGCTAGCAGCTTAGACAGGGCCTCACCCCTCCACTTT. This codes for CASSLDRASPLHF. The chain is built from TRBV7-7 and TRBJ1-6, with 7 bases that match TRBD1. CDR3 length: 13 residues. Germline lookup yields CDR1 SSHAT and CDR2 FNYEAQ (reference sequence).

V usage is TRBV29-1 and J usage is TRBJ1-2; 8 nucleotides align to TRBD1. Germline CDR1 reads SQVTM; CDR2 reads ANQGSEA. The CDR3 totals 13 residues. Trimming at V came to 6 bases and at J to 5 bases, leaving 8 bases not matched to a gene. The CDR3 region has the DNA TGCAGCGTGAACCGGGACAGGAGTTATGGCTACACCTTC. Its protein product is CSVNRDRSYGYTF.

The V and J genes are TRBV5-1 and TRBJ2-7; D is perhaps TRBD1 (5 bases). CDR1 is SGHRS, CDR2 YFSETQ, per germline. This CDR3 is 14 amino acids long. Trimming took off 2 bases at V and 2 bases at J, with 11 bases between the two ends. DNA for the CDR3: TGCGCCAGCAGCTTTACCGACAGCACCTACGAGCAGTACTTC. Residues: CASSFTDSTYEQYF.

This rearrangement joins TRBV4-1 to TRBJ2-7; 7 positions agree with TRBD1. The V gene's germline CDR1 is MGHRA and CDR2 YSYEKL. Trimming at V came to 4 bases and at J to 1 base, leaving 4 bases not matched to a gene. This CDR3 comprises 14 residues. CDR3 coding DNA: TGCGCCAGCAGCCTCGTGGACAGGTCCTACGAGCAGTACTTC. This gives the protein CASSLVDRSYEQYF.

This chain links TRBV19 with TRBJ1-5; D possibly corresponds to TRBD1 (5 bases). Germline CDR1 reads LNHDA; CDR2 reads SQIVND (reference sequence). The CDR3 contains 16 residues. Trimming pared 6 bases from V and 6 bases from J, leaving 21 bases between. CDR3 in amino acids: CASRTKVNTGTQPQHF. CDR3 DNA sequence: TGTGCCAGTAGGACAAAAGTAAATACCGGGACTCAGCCCCAGCATTTT. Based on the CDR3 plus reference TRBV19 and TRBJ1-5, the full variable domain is DGGITQSPKYLFRKEGQNVTLSCEQNLNHDAMYWYRQDPGQGLRLIYYSQIVNDFQKGDIAEGYSVSREKKESFPLTVTSAQKNPTAFYLCASRTKVNTGTQPQHFGDGTRLSIL.

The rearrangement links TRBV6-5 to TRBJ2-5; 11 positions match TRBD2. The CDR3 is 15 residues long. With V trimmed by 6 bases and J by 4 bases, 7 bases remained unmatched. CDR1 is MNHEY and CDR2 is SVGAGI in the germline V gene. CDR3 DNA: TGTGCCAGCAGCACCGGGACTAGCGGATCAGAGACCCAGTACTTC. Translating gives CASSTGTSGSETQYF.

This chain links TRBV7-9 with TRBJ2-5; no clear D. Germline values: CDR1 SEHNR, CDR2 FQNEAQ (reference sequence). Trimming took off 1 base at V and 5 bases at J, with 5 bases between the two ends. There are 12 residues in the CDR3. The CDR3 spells CASSLVLETQYF. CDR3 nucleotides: TGTGCCAGCAGCTTAGTCCTGGAGACCCAGTACTTC.

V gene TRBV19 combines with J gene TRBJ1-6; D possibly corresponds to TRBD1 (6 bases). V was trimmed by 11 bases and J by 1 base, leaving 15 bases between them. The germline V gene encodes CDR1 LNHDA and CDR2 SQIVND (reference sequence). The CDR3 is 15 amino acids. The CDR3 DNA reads TGTGCCGCCCAGGGGTTGAGGTCCTATAATTCACCCCTCCACTTT. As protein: CAAQGLRSYNSPLHF.

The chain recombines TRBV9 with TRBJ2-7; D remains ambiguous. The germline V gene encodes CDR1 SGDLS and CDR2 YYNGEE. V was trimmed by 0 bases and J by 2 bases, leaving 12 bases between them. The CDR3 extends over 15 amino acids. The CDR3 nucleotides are TGTGCCAGCAGCGTAGGGTCAGCTACAACCTACGAGCAGTACTTC. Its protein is CASSVGSATTYEQYF.

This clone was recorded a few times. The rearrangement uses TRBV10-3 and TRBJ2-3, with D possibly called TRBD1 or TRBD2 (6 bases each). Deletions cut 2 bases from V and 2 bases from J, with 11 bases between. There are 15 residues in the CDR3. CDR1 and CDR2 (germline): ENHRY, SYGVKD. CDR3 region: CAISERGPSTDTQYF. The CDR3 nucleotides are TGTGCCATCAGTGAGCGGGGGCCTTCCACAGATACGCAGTATTTT.

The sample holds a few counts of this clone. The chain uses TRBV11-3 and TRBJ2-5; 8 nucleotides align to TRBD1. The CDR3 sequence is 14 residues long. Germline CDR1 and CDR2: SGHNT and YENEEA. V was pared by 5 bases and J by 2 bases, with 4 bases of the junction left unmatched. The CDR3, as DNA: TGTGCCAGCAGCCCGTGGACAGGGCAAGAGACCCAGTACTTC. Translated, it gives CASSPWTGQETQYF.